The present entry profiles one T cell receptor (beta chain) with its context. V was pared by 4 bases and J by 6 bases, with 9 bases between. Germline V gives CDR1 SQVTM, CDR2 ANQGSEA. The CDR3 consists of 11 residues. The data belong to a study of blood T cell repertoires in COVID-19. Turning to the study itself: Nucleic acid was either cDNA or gDNA, and it came from T cells, B-cell-depleted T cells, or PBMCs.

Generated by immunoSEQ multiplex PCR, the TCRdb table keeps only in-frame clones and is missing some. The profile shows 250,000 to 350,000 clones, roughly 88% of them singletons. The chain uses TRBV29-1 and TRBJ1-2; maybe TRBD1 (5 bases). The clonotype was recovered from a woman aged 25 to 45 with active or convalescent COVID-19. The sequencing sample was made of peripheral blood. CDR3 DNA: TGCAGCGTTGGGGGCACCGATGGCTACACCTTC. It yields the protein CSVGGTDGYTF.